This entry is about one T cell receptor beta chain. CDR1 and CDR2 (germline): SGDLS, YYNGEE. The CDR3 extends over 14 amino acids. Trimming removed 0 bases at V and 5 bases at J, with 11 bases between. This entry comes from a study of T cell changes during pregnancy in multiple sclerosis. Clones were sequenced by immunoSEQ multiplex PCR, and TCRdb holds only the in-frame ones, with some missing. This table has about 80,000 clones, about 92% appearing once. The sample here was peripheral blood, taken before pregnancy. The J gene is TRBJ2-5, the V gene TRBV9; D possibly corresponds to TRBD2 (6 bases). The sequence derives from a female donor with multiple sclerosis, enrolled in a pregnancy study. The CDR3 sequence is CASSVGGTWETQYF. The CDR3 bases are TGTGCCAGCAGCGTAGGGGGGACTTGGGAGACCCAGTACTTC.